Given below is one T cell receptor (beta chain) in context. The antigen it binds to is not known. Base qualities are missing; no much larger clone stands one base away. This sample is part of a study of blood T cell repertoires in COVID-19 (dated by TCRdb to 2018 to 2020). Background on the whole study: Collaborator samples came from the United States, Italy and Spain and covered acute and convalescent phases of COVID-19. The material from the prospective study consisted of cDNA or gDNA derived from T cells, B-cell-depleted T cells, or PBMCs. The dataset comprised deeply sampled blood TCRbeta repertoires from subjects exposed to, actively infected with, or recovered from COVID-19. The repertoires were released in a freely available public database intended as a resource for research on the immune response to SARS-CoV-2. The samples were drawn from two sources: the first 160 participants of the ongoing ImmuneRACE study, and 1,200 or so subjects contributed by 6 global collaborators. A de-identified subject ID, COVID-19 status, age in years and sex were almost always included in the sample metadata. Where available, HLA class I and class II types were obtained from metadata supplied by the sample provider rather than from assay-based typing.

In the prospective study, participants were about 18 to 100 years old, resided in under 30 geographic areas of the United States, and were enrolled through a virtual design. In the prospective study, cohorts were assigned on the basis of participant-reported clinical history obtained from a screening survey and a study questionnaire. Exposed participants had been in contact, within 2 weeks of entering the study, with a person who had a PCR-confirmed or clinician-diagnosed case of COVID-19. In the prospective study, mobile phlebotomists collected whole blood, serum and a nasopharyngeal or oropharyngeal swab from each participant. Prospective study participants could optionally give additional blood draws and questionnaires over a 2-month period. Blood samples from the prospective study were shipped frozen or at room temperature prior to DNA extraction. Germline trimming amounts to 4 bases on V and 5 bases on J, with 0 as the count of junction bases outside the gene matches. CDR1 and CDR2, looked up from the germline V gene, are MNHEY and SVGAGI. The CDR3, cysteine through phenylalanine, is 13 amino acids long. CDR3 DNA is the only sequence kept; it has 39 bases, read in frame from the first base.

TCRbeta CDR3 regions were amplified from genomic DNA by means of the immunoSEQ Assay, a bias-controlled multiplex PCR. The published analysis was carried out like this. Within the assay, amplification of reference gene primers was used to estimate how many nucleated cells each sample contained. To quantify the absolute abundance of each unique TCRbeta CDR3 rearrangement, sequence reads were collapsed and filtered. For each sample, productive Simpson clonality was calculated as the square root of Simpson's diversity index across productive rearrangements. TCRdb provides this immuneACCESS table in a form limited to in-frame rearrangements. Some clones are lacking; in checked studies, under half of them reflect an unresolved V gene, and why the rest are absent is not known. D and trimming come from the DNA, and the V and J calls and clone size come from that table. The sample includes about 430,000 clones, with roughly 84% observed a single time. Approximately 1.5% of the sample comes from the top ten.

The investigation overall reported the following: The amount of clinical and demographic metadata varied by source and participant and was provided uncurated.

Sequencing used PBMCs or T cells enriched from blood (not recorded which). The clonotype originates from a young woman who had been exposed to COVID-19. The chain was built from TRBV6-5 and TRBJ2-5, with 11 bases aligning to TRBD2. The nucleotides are TGTGCCAGCAGTTCTAGCGGGGGGGAGACCCAGTACTTC. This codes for CASSSSGGETQYF.